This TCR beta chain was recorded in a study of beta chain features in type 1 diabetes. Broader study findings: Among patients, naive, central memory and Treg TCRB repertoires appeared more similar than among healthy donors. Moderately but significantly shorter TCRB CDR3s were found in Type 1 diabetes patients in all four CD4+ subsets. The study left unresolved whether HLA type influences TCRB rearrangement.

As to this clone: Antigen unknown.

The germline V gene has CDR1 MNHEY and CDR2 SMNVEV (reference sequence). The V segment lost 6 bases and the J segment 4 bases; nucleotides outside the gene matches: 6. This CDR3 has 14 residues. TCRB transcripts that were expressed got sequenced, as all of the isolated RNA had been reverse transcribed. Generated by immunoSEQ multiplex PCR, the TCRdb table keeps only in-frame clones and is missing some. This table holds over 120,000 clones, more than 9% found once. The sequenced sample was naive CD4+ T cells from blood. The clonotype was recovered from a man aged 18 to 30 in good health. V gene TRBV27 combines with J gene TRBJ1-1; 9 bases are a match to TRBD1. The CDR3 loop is CASSNTGGRTEAFF. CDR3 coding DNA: TGTGCCAGCAGCAATACAGGGGGCCGCACTGAAGCTTTCTTT.